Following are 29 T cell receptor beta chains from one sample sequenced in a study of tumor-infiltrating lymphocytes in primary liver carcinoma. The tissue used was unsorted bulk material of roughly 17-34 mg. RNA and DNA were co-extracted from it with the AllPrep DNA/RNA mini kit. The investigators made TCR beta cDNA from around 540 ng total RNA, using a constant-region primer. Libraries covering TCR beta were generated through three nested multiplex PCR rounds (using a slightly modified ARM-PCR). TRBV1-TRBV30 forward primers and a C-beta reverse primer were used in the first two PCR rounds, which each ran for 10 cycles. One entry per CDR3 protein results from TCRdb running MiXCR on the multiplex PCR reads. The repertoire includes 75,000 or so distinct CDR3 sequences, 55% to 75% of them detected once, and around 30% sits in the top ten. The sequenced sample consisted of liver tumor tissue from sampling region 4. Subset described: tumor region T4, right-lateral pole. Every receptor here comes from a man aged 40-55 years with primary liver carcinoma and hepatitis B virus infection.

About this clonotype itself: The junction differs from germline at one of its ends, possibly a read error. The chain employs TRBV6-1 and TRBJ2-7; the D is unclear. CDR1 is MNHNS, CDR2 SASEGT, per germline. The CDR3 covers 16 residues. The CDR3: CASCEAGQDPPYEQCF. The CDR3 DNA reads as TGTGCCAGCTGTGAAGCAGGCCAGGATCCCCCCTACGAGCAGTGCTTC.

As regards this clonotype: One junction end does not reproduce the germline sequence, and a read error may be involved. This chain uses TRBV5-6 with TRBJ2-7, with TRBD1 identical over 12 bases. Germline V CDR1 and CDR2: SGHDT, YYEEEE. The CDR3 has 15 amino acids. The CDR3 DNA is TGTGCCAGCAGCTCACAGGGACAGGGGGCCTATGAGCAATACTTC. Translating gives CASSSQGQGAYEQYF.

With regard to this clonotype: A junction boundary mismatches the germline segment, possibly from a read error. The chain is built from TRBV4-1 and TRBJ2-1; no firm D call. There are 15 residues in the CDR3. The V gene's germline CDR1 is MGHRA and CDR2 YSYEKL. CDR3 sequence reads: CASSQRSVTYNEQSF. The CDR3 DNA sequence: TGCGCCAGCAGCCAAAGATCTGTGACATACAATGAGCAGTCCTTC.

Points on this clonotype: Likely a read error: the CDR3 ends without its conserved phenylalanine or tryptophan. CDR3 coding DNA: TGTGCCTGGAGTGTACGGGGGGCTGGAACCAGGGGGACCCAGTACATC. Translation gives CAWSVRGAGTRGTQYI. The gene calls are TRBV30 and TRBJ2-5; weak D call: TRBD2 (7 bases). The CDR3 length is 16 residues. V gave up 0 bases and J gave up 7 bases, with 21 bases separating them. Germline assignment: CDR1 GTSNPN and CDR2 SVGIG (reference sequence).

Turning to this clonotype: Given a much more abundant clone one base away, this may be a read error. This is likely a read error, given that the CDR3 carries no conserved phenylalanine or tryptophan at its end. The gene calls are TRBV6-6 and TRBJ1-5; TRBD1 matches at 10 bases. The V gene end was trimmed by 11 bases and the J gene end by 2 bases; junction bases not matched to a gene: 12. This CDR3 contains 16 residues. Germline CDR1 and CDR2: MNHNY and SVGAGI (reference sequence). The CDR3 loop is CAAGGTGEWGNQPQHL. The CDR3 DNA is TGTGCCGCGGGCGGGACAGGGGAATGGGGCAATCAGCCCCAGCATCTT.

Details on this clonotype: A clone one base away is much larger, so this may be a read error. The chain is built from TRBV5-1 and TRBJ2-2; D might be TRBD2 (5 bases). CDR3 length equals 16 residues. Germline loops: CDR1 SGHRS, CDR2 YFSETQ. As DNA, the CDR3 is TGCGCCAGCAGCTTTTTGGTCGACGGGAACACCAGGGAGCTGTTTTTT. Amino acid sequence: CASSFLVDGNTRELFF.

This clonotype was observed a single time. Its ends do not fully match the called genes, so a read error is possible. The CDR3 DNA reads TGTGCAAGCAGCTTAGCCCCGGCTAGCGGGCAAGAGACCCAGAACTTC. Translating gives CASSLAPASGQETQNF. This sequence joins TRBV11-2 and TRBJ2-5; TRBD2 agrees at 8 bases. The CDR3 spans 16 residues. CDR1 and CDR2 (germline): SGHAT, FQNNGV.

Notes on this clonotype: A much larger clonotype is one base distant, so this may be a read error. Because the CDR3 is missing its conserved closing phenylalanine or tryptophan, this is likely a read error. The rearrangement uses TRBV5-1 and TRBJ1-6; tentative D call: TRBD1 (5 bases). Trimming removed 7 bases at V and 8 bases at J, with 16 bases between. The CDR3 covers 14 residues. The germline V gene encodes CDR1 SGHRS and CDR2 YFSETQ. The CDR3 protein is CASRGGPSDSPLHY. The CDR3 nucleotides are TGCGCCAGCCGGGGGGGTCCCTCGGATTCACCCCTCCACTAT.

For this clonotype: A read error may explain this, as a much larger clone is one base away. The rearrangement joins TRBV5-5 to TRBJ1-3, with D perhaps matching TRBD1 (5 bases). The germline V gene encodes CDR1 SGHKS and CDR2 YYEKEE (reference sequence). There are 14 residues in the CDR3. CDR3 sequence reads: CASSLEGAGNAIYF. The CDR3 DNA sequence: TGTGCCAGCAGCTTGGAAGGGGCGGGAAACGCCATATATTTT.

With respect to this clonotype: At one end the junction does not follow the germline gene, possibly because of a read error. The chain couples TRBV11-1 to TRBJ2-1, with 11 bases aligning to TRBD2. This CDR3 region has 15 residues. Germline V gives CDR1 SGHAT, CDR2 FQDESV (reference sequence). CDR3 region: CVSSFGTSGYSEKFF. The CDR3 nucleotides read TGTGTCAGCAGCTTCGGGACTAGCGGCTACAGTGAGAAGTTCTTC.

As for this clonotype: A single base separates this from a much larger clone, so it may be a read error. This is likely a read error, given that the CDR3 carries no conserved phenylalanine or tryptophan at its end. The CDR3 loop reads CASSLENVMGPQYL. Written as DNA, the CDR3 is TGTGCCAGCAGCTTGGAGAACGTTATGGGTCCCCAGTACCTC. The chain combines TRBV5-6 with TRBJ2-5; unclear D gene. Germline loops: CDR1 SGHDT, CDR2 YYEEEE. Trimming cost V 0 bases and J 9 bases, with 15 bases left between them. CDR3 size: 14 residues.

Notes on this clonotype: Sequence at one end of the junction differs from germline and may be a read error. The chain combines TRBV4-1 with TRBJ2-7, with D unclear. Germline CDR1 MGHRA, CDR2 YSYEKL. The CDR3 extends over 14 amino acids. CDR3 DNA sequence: TGCGCCAGCAGACCGTGGCCGAGCTCCTACGAGCAATATTTC. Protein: CASRPWPSSYEQYF.

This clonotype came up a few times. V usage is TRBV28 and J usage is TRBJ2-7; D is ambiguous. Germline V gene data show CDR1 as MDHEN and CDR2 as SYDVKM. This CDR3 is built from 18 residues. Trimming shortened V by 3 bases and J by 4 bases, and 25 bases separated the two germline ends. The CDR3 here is CASSFGDPNFPITYEQYF. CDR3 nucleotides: TGTGCCAGCAGTTTCGGAGACCCTAACTTCCCGATTACTTACGAGCAGTACTTC.

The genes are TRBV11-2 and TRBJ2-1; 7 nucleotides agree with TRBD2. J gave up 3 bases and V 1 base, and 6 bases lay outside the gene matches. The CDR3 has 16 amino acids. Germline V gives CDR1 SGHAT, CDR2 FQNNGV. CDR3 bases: TGTGCCAGCAGCTTAGGCCGGACTAGGAACTACAATGAGCAGTTCTTC. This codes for CASSLGRTRNYNEQFF.

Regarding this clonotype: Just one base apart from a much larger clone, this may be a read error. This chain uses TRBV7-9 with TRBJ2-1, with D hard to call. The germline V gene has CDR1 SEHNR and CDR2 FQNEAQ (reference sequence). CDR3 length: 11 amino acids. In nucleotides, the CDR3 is TGTCCCAGCAGCTTAAACAATGAGCAGTTCTTC. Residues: CPSSLNNEQFF.

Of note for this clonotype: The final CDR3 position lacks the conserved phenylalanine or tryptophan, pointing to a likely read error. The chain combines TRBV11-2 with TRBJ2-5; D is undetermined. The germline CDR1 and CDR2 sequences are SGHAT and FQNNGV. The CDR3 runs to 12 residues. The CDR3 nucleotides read TGTGCCAGCATCTTAGTAGAAGGGACCCAGTACCTC. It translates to CASILVEGTQYL.

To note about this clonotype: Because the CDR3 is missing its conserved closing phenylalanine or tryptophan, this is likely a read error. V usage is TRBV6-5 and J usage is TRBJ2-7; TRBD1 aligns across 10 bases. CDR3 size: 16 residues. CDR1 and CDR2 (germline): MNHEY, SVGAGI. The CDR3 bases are TGTGCCAGCAGCTACTCCGGGACAGGGGACTCCTACGAGCAGTACTTG. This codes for CASSYSGTGDSYEQYL.

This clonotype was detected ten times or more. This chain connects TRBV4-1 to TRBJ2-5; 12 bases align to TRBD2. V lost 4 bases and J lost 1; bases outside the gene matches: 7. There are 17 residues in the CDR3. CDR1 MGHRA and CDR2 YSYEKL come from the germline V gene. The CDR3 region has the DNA TGCGCCAGCAGCCTAACAAGGACTAGCGGGATCCAAGAGACCCAGTACTTC. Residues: CASSLTRTSGIQETQYF.

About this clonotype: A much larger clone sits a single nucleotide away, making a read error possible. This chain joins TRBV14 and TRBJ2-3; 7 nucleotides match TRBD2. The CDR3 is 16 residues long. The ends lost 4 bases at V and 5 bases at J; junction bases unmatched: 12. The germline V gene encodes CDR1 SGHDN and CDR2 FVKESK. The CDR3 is CASSLLTAGVGDTQYF. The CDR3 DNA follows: TGTGCCAGCAGCCTCCTGACCGCGGGAGTTGGAGATACGCAGTATTTT. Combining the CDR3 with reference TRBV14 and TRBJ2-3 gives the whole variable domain EAGVTQFPSHSVIEKGQTVTLRCDPISGHDNLYWYRRVMGKEIKFLLHFVKESKQDESGMPNNRFLAERTGGTYSTLKVQPAELEDSGVYFCASSLLTAGVGDTQYFGPGTRLTVL.

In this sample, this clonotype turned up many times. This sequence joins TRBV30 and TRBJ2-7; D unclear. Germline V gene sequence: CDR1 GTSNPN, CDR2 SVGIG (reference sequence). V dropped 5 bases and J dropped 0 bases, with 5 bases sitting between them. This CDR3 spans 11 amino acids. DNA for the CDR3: TGTGCCTGGGAGAGCTCCTACGAGCAGTACTTC. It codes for CAWESSYEQYF.

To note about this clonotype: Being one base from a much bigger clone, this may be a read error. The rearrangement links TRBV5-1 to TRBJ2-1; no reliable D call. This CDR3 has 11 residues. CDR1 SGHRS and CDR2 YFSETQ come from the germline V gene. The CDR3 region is CTSSFENEQFF. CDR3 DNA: TGCACCAGCAGCTTTGAAAATGAGCAGTTCTTC.

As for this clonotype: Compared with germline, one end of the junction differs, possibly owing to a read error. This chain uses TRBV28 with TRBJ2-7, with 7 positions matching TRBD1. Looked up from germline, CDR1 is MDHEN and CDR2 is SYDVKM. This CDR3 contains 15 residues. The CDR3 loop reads CTSRPQGSETYEQYF. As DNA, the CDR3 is TGTACCAGCAGGCCACAGGGGTCGGAGACCTACGAGCAGTACTTC.

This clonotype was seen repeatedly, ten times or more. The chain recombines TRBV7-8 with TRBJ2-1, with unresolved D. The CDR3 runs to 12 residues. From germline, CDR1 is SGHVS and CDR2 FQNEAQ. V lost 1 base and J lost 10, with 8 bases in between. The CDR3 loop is CASSLGGGEQFF. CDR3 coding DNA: TGTGCCAGCAGCTTAGGTGGCGGCGAGCAGTTCTTC.

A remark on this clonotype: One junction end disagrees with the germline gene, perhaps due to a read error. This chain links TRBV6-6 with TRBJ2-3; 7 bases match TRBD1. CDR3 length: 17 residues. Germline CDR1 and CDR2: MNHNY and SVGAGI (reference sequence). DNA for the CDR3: TGTACCAGCAGTTACGTCTGGGTTAGGGGGCTGACAGATACGCAGTATTTC. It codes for CTSSYVWVRGLTDTQYF.

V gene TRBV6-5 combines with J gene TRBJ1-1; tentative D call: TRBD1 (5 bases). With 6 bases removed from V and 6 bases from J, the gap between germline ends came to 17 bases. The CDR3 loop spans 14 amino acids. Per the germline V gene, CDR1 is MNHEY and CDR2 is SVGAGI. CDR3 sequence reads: CASSLGGAKAEAFF. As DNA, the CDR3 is TGTGCCAGCAGCTTGGGGGGAGCGAAAGCTGAAGCTTTCTTT.

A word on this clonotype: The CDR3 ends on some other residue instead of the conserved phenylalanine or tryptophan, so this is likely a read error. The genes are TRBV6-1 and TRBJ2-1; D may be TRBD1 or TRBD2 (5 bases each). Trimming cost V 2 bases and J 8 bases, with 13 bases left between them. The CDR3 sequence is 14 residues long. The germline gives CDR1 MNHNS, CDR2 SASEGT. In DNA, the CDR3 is TGTGCCAGCAGTGAATCCACGGGGACCGATGAGCAGTTCCTC. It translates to CASSESTGTDEQFL.

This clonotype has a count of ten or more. CDR3 in amino acids: CASSSPGGEQFF. The CDR3 DNA sequence: TGCGCCAGCAGCTCACCAGGGGGTGAGCAGTTCTTC. The chain has TRBV5-1 and TRBJ2-1, with 7 bases aligning to TRBD1. The CDR3 has 12 amino acids. Germline V gene data show CDR1 as SGHRS and CDR2 as YFSETQ. V shed 3 bases, J shed 9 bases, and the junction held 3 bases outside the gene matches.

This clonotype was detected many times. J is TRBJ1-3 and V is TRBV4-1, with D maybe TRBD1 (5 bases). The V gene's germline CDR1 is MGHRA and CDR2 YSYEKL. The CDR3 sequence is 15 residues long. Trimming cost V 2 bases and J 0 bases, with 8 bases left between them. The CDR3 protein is CASSQSQGSGNTIYF. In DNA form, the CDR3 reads TGCGCCAGCAGCCAATCCCAGGGCTCTGGAAACACCATATATTTT.

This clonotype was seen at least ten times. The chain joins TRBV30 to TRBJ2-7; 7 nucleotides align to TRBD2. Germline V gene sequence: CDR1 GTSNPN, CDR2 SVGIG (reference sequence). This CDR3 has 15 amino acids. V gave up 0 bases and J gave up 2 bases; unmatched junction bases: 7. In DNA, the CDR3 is TGTGCCTGGAGTGTAGGAGGCGGGGGTACCTACGAGCAGTACTTC. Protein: CAWSVGGGGTYEQYF.